These T cell receptor beta chains were read from a single sample in a study of CD8 T cells in ankylosing spondylitis. TCRdb independently ran MiXCR on the 5' RACE reads; one entry per CDR3 protein. The repertoire consists of hundreds of thousands of distinct CDR3 sequences, with about 10% occurring once and the leading ten covering less than 25%. The sequencing input was blood, either unsorted or a sorted T cell fraction (not recorded which). The receptor set was obtained from a male donor with ankylosing spondylitis or in good health (not recorded which). The CDR3 runs from the conserved cysteine through the conserved F or W. Fields, in order: J gene, clone size, D gene, V gene, CDR3 DNA, CDR3 protein. D genes are given only for firm matches. The listing skips clone size in some rows; elsewhere it reads once, few, many or a size class.

>TRBJ2-1|few|NA|TRBV6-5
TGTGCCAGCAGTTACTCCGCCGGGGGCGACTACAATGAGCAGTTCTTC
CASSYSAGGDYNEQFF
>TRBJ2-3|many|TRBD1|TRBV7-2
TGTGCCAGCAGCAAGGGACAGGGCACAGATACGCAGTATTTT
CASSKGQGTDTQYF
>TRBJ1-2|many|NA|TRBV7-3
TGTGCCAGCAGCTTAACTGCGGGGGGCGGTGGCTACACCTTC
CASSLTAGGGGYTF
>TRBJ2-1|NA|TRBD2|TRBV20-1
TGCAGTGCTATACTAGCGAGCTCCTACAATGAGCAGTTCTTC
CSAILASSYNEQFF
>TRBJ1-2|NA|NA|TRBV20-1
TGCAGTGCGCAGTATGGCAGGAACTATGGCTACACCTTC
CSAQYGRNYGYTF
>TRBJ1-5|few|NA|TRBV29-1
TGCAGCGTGCGTGGGCTAGGCAATCAGCCCCAGCATTTT
CSVRGLGNQPQHF
>TRBJ2-1|many|NA|TRBV9
TGTGCCAGCAGCGTAGACAGCCGCGAGCAGTTCTTC
CASSVDSREQFF
>TRBJ1-4|few|TRBD1|TRBV20-1
TGCAGTGCTAGAGTCCTGGACAGGGTGGATGGAATTGAAAAACTGTTTTTT
CSARVLDRVDGIEKLFF
>TRBJ1-5|many|NA|TRBV11-1
TGTGCCAGCAGCTACACAGTCAATCAGCCCCAGCATTTT
CASSYTVNQPQHF
>TRBJ2-3|many|NA|TRBV20-1
TGCAGTGCTAGAGATCCGGCCTCCCGGGGCACAGATACGCAGTATTTT
CSARDPASRGTDTQYF
>TRBJ2-7|many|TRBD2|TRBV29-1
TGCAGCGTTGAACAAAACGGGGGGTACGAGCAGTACTTC
CSVEQNGGYEQYF
>TRBJ2-7|many|NA|TRBV3-1
TGTGCCAGCAGCCAAGATACGGTGGATGCCTACGAGCAGTACTTC
CASSQDTVDAYEQYF
>TRBJ1-5|many|TRBD1|TRBV15
TGTGCCACCAGCCCTCAGGGGGCAAATCAGCCCCAGCATTTT
CATSPQGANQPQHF
>TRBJ1-1|many|NA|TRBV7-2
TGTGCCAGCAGCTTAAATGGGGGTGAAGCTTTCTTT
CASSLNGGEAFF
>TRBJ2-7|once|TRBD2|TRBV20-1
TGCAGTGTCACGAGCGGGGGGGCCGGGGAGCAGTACTTC
CSVTSGGAGEQYF
>TRBJ2-3|many|TRBD2|TRBV20-1
TGCAGTGCTAAACGACTAGCGGATTACGGCGATACGCAGTATTTT
CSAKRLADYGDTQYF
>TRBJ2-3|NA|TRBD2|TRBV5-6
TGTGCCAGCAGCTTGGGGACTAGCGGTGGTACGCAGTATTTT
CASSLGTSGGTQYF
>TRBJ2-7|NA|TRBD2|TRBV28
TGTGCCAGCAGTTTTCCCGGAACTAGCGGCTACGAGCAGTACTTC
CASSFPGTSGYEQYF
>TRBJ1-1|once|NA|TRBV18
TGTGCCAGCTCACCAATTGTGGGGAACACTGAAGCTTTCTTT
CASSPIVGNTEAFF
>TRBJ2-7|NA|TRBD2|TRBV9
TGTGCCAGCAGCGTAGAGAGGGACTACCCTCTCTACGAGCAGTACTTC
CASSVERDYPLYEQYF
>TRBJ2-3|many|TRBD2|TRBV4-1
TGCGCCAGCAGCTTGGAGAAGCTAGCGGGAGGTAATACGCAGTATTTT
CASSLEKLAGGNTQYF
>TRBJ1-2|few|NA|TRBV5-1
TGCGCCAGCAGCTCTGGACAGCAATTGGACTATGGCTACACCTTC
CASSSGQQLDYGYTF
>TRBJ2-5|many|NA|TRBV29-1
TGCAGCGTTTTTAGCGGTCAAGAGACCCAGTACTTC
CSVFSGQETQYF
>TRBJ1-1|NA|NA|TRBV5-1
TGCGCCAGCAGCTTGGAAGTATCGGGTGAAGCTTTCTTT
CASSLEVSGEAFF
>TRBJ1-2|few|NA|TRBV3-1
TGTGCCAGCAGCCAAGCAAGGGGTCAGATTGATGGCTACACCTTC
CASSQARGQIDGYTF
>TRBJ2-1|many|NA|TRBV6-4
TGTGCCAGCAGTGTTGAGCTTGGCAATGAGCAGTTCTTC
CASSVELGNEQFF
>TRBJ1-2|few|NA|TRBV12-3/TRBV12-4
TGTGCCAGCAGACGTGAAGTCGCGGGACATGGTTACGGTGGCTACACCTTC
CASRREVAGHGYGGYTF
>TRBJ2-2|few|NA|TRBV3-1
TGTGCCAGCAGCTTTCCGGGACGTCAAGGGGAGCTGTTTTTT
CASSFPGRQGELFF
>TRBJ1-5|many|TRBD1|TRBV6-6
TGTGCCAGCAGACAGGGGGATCAGCCCCAGCATTTT
CASRQGDQPQHF
>TRBJ2-3|NA|NA|TRBV7-2
TGTGCCAGCAGCTTACGAGGTGTGGGAGGCACAGATACGCAGTATTTT
CASSLRGVGGTDTQYF
>TRBJ2-3|once|TRBD2|TRBV27
TGTGCCAGCAGGAGACTAGCGGGGGATCCTACAGATACGCAGTATTTT
CASRRLAGDPTDTQYF
>TRBJ1-3|NA|NA|TRBV6-1
TGTGCCAGCACCGACGGCCACCCTGGAAACACCATATATTTT
CASTDGHPGNTIYF
>TRBJ2-3|many|NA|TRBV27
TGTGCCAGCAGTTTATCCCAGGGGAGAAATACGCAGTATTTT
CASSLSQGRNTQYF
>TRBJ1-2|few|NA|TRBV12-3/TRBV12-4
TGTGCCACCCTCCCGGCGGACTATGGCTACACCTTC
CATLPADYGYTF
>TRBJ2-1|few|NA|TRBV20-1
TGCAGTGCCACTCAGGCGGGCACTCGCAATGAGCAGTTCTTC
CSATQAGTRNEQFF
>TRBJ1-5|many|NA|TRBV20-1
TGCAGTGCTAGAGATATGAGGAGCAATCAGCCCCAGCATTTT
CSARDMRSNQPQHF
>TRBJ2-1|few|TRBD1|TRBV5-1
TGCGCCAGCAGCTTAGGGACAGGGAGGGAAAAGCAGTTCTTC
CASSLGTGREKQFF
>TRBJ2-1|many|TRBD2|TRBV20-1
TGCAGGATCCAGGCGGGGGGGAGCCCCTACAATGAGCAGTTCTTC
CRIQAGGSPYNEQFF
>TRBJ2-6|many|NA|TRBV5-1
TGCGCCAGCAGCTTGTCCCAGGTCTCAGCCAACGTCCTGACTTTC
CASSLSQVSANVLTF
>TRBJ2-5|many|TRBD2|TRBV5-1
TGCGCCAGCAGCCGGGGGGACCAAGAGACCCAGTACTTC
CASSRGDQETQYF
>TRBJ2-1|NA|TRBD2|TRBV29-1
TGCAGCGTTCAGCGGGGGGGCGCCGATGAGCAGTTCTTC
CSVQRGGADEQFF
>TRBJ1-1|many|NA|TRBV30
TGTGCCTGGAGTGTAAGATTTAACACTGAAGCTTTCTTT
CAWSVRFNTEAFF
>TRBJ1-5|many|NA|TRBV20-1
TGCAGTGCTAGCGAGGCCAGGCGGGAAAGCAATCAGCCCCAGCATTTT
CSASEARRESNQPQHF
>TRBJ2-5|NA|NA|TRBV29-1
TGCAGCGTTGAAGATCACACCTCGTACCAAGAGACCCAGTACTTC
CSVEDHTSYQETQYF
>TRBJ2-5|few|NA|TRBV5-1
TGCGCCAGCAGCTTGATGGAGCTAGCCCAAGAGACCCAGTACTTC
CASSLMELAQETQYF
>TRBJ1-2|many|NA|TRBV20-1
TGCAGTGCCCCCGGGGGAGAATCTAACTATGGCTACACCTTC
CSAPGGESNYGYTF
>TRBJ2-5|many|NA|TRBV5-1
TGCGCCAGCAGCTTGTTCGGGACCGAAGAGACCCAGTACTTC
CASSLFGTEETQYF
>TRBJ1-4|many|NA|TRBV5-6
TGTGCCAGCAGCTTGGGGACGCACAATGAAAAACTGTTTTTT
CASSLGTHNEKLFF
>TRBJ2-7|NA|NA|TRBV5-1
TGCGCCAGCAGCTCGGGCCTTCCACCCTACGAGCAGTACTTC
CASSSGLPPYEQYF
>TRBJ1-5|NA|TRBD1|TRBV9
TGTGCCAGCAGCCCCGGACAGGGGGAACAGCCCCAGCATTTT
CASSPGQGEQPQHF
>TRBJ2-1|few|TRBD2|TRBV28
TGTGCCAGCAGCCGGACTAGCGGGTTTAATGAGCAGTTCTTC
CASSRTSGFNEQFF
>TRBJ2-7|few|TRBD1|TRBV5-6
TGTGCCAGCAGCTTGGGGGGACAGGCGACGTCTCCGTACTTC
CASSLGGQATSPYF
>TRBJ2-3|NA|TRBD1|TRBV2
TGTGCCAGCAATGAGGGACAGGTTCTCCAGGATACGCAGTATTTT
CASNEGQVLQDTQYF
>TRBJ1-5|many|TRBD1|TRBV12-3/TRBV12-4
TGTGCCAGCAGACCTAGGGACAGTAGCAATCAGCCCCAGCATTTT
CASRPRDSSNQPQHF
>TRBJ1-1|many|NA|TRBV13
TGTGCCAGCAGCACCCGGGGCGTAAACGGTGAAGCTTTCTTT
CASSTRGVNGEAFF
>TRBJ2-1|many|NA|TRBV10-3
TGTGCCATCGGCGGGGGCCTGAGCTCCTACAATGAGCAGTTCTTC
CAIGGGLSSYNEQFF
>TRBJ2-1|few|NA|TRBV20-1
TGCAGTGCTAGAGATACCGGGGTAGGGCAGGGGCCCAATGAGCAGTTCTTC
CSARDTGVGQGPNEQFF
>TRBJ2-3|NA|NA|TRBV12-3/TRBV12-4
TGTGCCATCTCCACTGACGCCGGGCCGCTTACGACTGATACGCAGTATTTT
CAISTDAGPLTTDTQYF